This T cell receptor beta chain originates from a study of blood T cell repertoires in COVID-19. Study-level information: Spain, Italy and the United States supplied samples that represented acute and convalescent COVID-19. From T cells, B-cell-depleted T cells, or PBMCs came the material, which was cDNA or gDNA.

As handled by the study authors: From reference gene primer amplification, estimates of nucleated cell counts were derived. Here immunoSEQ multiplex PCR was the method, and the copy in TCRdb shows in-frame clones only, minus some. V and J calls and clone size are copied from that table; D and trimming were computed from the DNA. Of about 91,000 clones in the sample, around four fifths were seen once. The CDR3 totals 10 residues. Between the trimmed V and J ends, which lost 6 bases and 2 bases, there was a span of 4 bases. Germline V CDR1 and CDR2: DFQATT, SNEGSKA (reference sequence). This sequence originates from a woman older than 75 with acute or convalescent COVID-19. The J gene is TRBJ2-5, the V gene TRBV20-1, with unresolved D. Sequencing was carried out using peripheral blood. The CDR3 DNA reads TGCAGTGCGGAGCAAGAGACCCAGTACTTC. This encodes CSAEQETQYF.